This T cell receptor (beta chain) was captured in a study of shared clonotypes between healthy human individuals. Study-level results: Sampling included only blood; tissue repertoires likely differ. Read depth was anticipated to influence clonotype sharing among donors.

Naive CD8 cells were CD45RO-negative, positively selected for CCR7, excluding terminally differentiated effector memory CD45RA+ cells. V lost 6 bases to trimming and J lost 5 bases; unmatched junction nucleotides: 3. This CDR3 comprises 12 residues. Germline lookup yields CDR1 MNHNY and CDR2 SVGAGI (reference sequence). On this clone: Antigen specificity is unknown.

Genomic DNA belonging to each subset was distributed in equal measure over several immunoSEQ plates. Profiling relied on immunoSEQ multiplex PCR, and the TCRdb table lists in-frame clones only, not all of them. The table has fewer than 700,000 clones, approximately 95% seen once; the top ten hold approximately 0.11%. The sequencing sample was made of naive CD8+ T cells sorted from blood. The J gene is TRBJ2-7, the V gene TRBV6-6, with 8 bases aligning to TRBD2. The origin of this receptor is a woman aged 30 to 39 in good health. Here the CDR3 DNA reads TGTGCCAGCAGCCTCGGGAGGGACGAGCAGTACTTC. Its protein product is CASSLGRDEQYF.